This entry describes one T cell receptor (beta chain). Antigen specificity is unknown. The data are from a study of Ad26.COV2.S vaccination and SARS-CoV-2 variants. In the study overall: A COV1001 Ad26.COV2.S trial-arm participant provided the sample. Each vaccinee took Ad26.COV2.S intramuscularly, once or twice 56 days apart. General study results and limits: From the TCR breadth and depth analyses, total T cell responses may have been underestimated.

Clones were read by immunoSEQ multiplex PCR, and TCRdb kept only the in-frame ones, dropping some. This sample carries about 400,000 clones, about nine tenths of them seen once, and the ten largest clones take around 1.7%. Losses at the gene ends were 5 bases for V and 6 bases for J; bases not matched to a gene: 12. The CDR3 is 15 amino acids. Germline-derived CDR1 and CDR2 are SEHNR and FQNEAQ (reference sequence). The treatment is: some 20 received Ad26.COV2.S at low or high dose, single or two shots; about 5 received placebo; per-sample allocation not given. Sampling was done on day 63 after the first vaccine or placebo injection. Within Boston, the person who donated was an adult of 18-55 years.

The chain recombines TRBV7-9 with TRBJ1-1, with 7 bases identical to TRBD1. Here the sequenced sample was peripheral blood, taken in a trial of Ad26.COV2.S vaccine versus placebo. The sequence was obtained from a person between 18 and 60 years old who received the Ad26.COV2.S COVID-19 vaccine or a placebo. The CDR3 region is CASSPGQAGAPEAFF. The CDR3 DNA is TGTGCCAGCAGCCCAGGACAGGCGGGCGCCCCTGAAGCTTTCTTT.